These 5 T cell receptor beta chains share one sample of origin, sequenced in a study of T cell responses to AZD1222 COVID-19 vaccine. The method was immunoSEQ multiplex PCR; TCRdb's version includes in-frame clones alone and lacks a portion of them. The sample has about 110,000 clones, roughly 87% seen once; the top ten hold roughly 3%. Here the sequenced sample was peripheral blood, taken on day 0 of MenACWY control vaccination. These receptors all come from an adult in good health.

The chain joins TRBV6-5 to TRBJ2-1; D tentatively reads TRBD1 or TRBD2 (6 bases each). Germline lookup yields CDR1 MNHEY and CDR2 SVGAGI. The V end was cut by 8 bases, the J end by 2 bases, with 16 bases between. The CDR3 has 15 residues. DNA for the CDR3: TGTGCCAGCTGGAGGGGGGCTAGCCCCTACAATGAGCAGTTCTTC. Its protein is CASWRGASPYNEQFF.

The chain carries TRBV5-6 and TRBJ2-3; D is undetermined. The germline gives CDR1 SGHDT, CDR2 YYEEEE. V was pared by 0 bases and J by 6 bases, with 8 bases between. The CDR3 is made up of 13 amino acids. CDR3 sequence (DNA): TGTGCCAGCAGCTTGGACACGGTTGATACGCAGTATTTT. Translated: CASSLDTVDTQYF.

The J gene is TRBJ1-2, the V gene TRBV6-6; a weak D match, TRBD1 (5 bases). Germline lookup yields CDR1 MNHNY and CDR2 SVGAGI (reference sequence). The V end was cut by 4 bases, the J end by 8 bases, with 17 bases between. This CDR3 contains 14 residues. This CDR3 reads CASSLQGEWEGYTF. Here the CDR3 DNA reads TGTGCCAGCAGTTTACAAGGGGAGTGGGAAGGCTACACCTTC.

The chain recombines TRBV9 with TRBJ2-3; 8 bases agree with TRBD1. V lost 3 bases, J lost 4 bases, and 16 bases stayed unmatched. Germline values: CDR1 SGDLS, CDR2 YYNGEE. The CDR3 runs 18 residues. Here the CDR3 reads CASSEGPSSRGPPDTQYF. CDR3 coding DNA: TGTGCCAGCAGCGAGGGTCCATCCAGCAGGGGGCCCCCAGATACGCAGTATTTT. Supplemented by reference TRBV9 and TRBJ2-3, the full variable domain reads DSGVTQTPKHLITATGQRVTLRCSPRSGDLSVYWYQQSLDQGLQFLIQYYNGEERAKGNILERFSAQQFPDLHSELNLSSLELGDSALYFCASSEGPSSRGPPDTQYFGPGTRLTVL.

The chain's CDR3 is CASSEWSGENNEQFF. For the CDR3, the DNA is TGTGCCAGCAGCGAATGGTCTGGCGAAAACAATGAGCAGTTCTTC. This chain links TRBV7-3 with TRBJ2-1; D uncertain. The CDR3 loop spans 15 amino acids. Germline CDR1 reads SGHTA; CDR2 reads FQGTGA. V was shortened by 5 bases and J by 5 bases, with 16 bases between the two germline ends.